This T cell receptor beta chain derives from a study of blood T cell repertoires in COVID-19. Overall study: The analysed material was cDNA or gDNA that came from T cells, B-cell-depleted T cells, or PBMCs.

Germline-derived CDR1 and CDR2 are SNHLY and FYNNEI. The J segment lost 11 bases and the V segment lost 6 bases, leaving 13 bases of the junction unmatched. The CDR3 spans 14 residues. Authors' methods: Estimation of nucleated cell counts was performed using reference gene primer amplification. Generated by immunoSEQ multiplex PCR, the TCRdb table keeps only in-frame clones and is missing some. That table is the source of V, J and clone size, and D and trimming were worked out from the DNA. The table has 120,000 or so clones, approximately 90% seen once. Source material: peripheral blood. The chain carries TRBV2 and TRBJ2-5; TRBD1 agrees at 9 bases. The TCR originated in a human donor in a cohort sampled during active COVID-19. The CDR3 sequence is CASRQSRGQGFQYF. The CDR3 DNA sequence: TGTGCCAGCAGACAAAGCCGTGGACAGGGGTTTCAGTACTTC.